Presented here are 31 T cell receptor beta chains from one specimen sequenced in a study of blood T cell repertoires in COVID-19. This table comes from immunoSEQ multiplex PCR, and its TCRdb copy is limited to in-frame clones, with some not included. The table shows 120,000 to 150,000 clones, with more than 80% occurring only once. Sample: peripheral blood. The receptors originated from an elderly woman in a cohort sampled during active or convalescent COVID-19.

This clone was observed once. CDR3 in amino acids: CASSPNREPQHF. The CDR3 nucleotides read TGTGCCAGCAGTCCAAATCGGGAGCCCCAGCATTTT. The V and J genes are TRBV27 and TRBJ1-5, with no clear D. Trimming cost V 5 bases and J 8 bases, with 10 bases left between them. The CDR3 has 12 residues. Germline V lookup: CDR1 MNHEY, CDR2 SMNVEV (reference sequence).

This clone showed up just once. The J gene is TRBJ1-2, the V gene TRBV7-9, with a weak D call TRBD1 (6 bases). V lost 5 bases and J lost 5, with 21 bases in between. Germline CDR1 SEHNR, CDR2 FQNEAQ (reference sequence). There are 16 residues in the CDR3. The CDR3 DNA follows: TGTGCCAGCAGCCATAGTTTCGGCAGGGGTGTTTATGGCTACACCTTC. This codes for CASSHSFGRGVYGYTF.

The CDR3 protein is CASSYGTGVPRAFF. CDR3 bases: TGTGCCAGCAGTTATGGGACAGGTGTCCCGAGGGCTTTCTTT. The genes are TRBV25-1 and TRBJ1-1; TRBD1 aligns across 8 bases. J lost 11 bases, V lost 5 bases, and 13 bases had no gene match. This CDR3 comprises 14 residues. Per the germline V gene, CDR1 is MGHDK and CDR2 is SYGVNS.

This chain connects TRBV5-1 to TRBJ1-1, with TRBD1 matching 8 bases. Germline CDR1 and CDR2: SGHRS and YFSETQ. The CDR3 runs to 13 residues. Trimming at V came to 3 bases and at J to 5 bases, leaving 3 bases not matched to a gene. The CDR3: CASSSNRGTEAFF. The CDR3, as DNA: TGCGCCAGCAGCTCCAACAGGGGGACTGAAGCTTTCTTT.

V gene TRBV3-1 (or the pseudogene TRBV3-2) combines with J gene TRBJ2-1; D uncertain. This CDR3 is built from 13 residues. Germline CDR1 is LGHDT and CDR2 is YNNKEL (reference sequence). V lost 0 bases and J 9 bases, leaving 9 bases between the germline ends. The CDR3 DNA sequence: TGTGCCAGCAGCCAAGATCTTTCGGGTGAGCAGTTCTTC. It yields the protein CASSQDLSGEQFF.

This clone was picked up a small number of times. The gene calls are TRBV7-7 and TRBJ2-5, with 10 bases fitting TRBD1. The CDR3 loop spans 15 amino acids. The V and J ends lost 5 bases and 5 bases, in that order; junction bases with no gene match: 8. CDR1 and CDR2 from the germline V gene are SSHAT and FNYEAQ (reference sequence). The CDR3 DNA is TGTGCCAGCAGCAGCGGGGGACAGGGGACGGAGACCCAGTACTTC. Protein: CASSSGGQGTETQYF.

This clone was counted between two and nine times. V and J are TRBV28 and TRBJ1-5; D is unresolved. Germline loops: CDR1 MDHEN, CDR2 SYDVKM. CDR3 size: 15 residues. Trimming removed 6 bases from V and 0 bases from J, with 12 bases in between. CDR3 in DNA: TGTGCCAGCAGAACCGGAGGATATAGCAATCAGCCCCAGCATTTT. Translated, it gives CASRTGGYSNQPQHF.

The J gene is TRBJ2-5, the V gene TRBV5-6; 12 nucleotides align to TRBD1. J gave up 2 bases and V 1 base, and 9 bases lay outside the gene matches. Germline CDR1 reads SGHDT; CDR2 reads YYEEEE. There are 18 residues in the CDR3. CDR3 in DNA: TGTGCCAGCAGCTTGAGGCCCGGGACAGGGGGCAATCAAGAGACCCAGTACTTC. This translates into CASSLRPGTGGNQETQYF.

At least ten counts were recorded for this clone. The rearrangement links TRBV2 to TRBJ1-3; 8 bases line up with TRBD1. V shed 8 bases, J shed 2 bases, and the junction held 11 bases outside the gene matches. CDR1 SNHLY and CDR2 FYNNEI come from the germline V gene. The CDR3 contains 16 residues. The CDR3 protein is CASVVRVQGAGNTIYF. The CDR3 bases are TGTGCCAGCGTAGTGAGAGTACAGGGGGCTGGAAACACCATATATTTT.

This clone was seen once. The CDR3 DNA reads TGTGCCAGCAGCCGGGATTCACGGGGCTACACCTTC. Its translation: CASSRDSRGYTF. V gene TRBV6-5 combines with J gene TRBJ1-2; D is uncertain. CDR1 is MNHEY and CDR2 is SVGAGI in the germline V gene. Trimming left V 6 bases short and J 8 bases short, with 13 bases between. CDR3 length: 12 amino acids.

The genes are TRBV5-1 and TRBJ2-5, with 7 bases aligning to TRBD2. The CDR3 extends over 16 amino acids. Trimming removed 5 bases from V and 2 bases from J; junction bases left unmatched: 12. Per the germline V gene, CDR1 is SGHRS and CDR2 is YFSETQ. CDR3 nucleotides: TGCGCCAGCAGATCCAGGGCCGGGACTAAACAAGAGACCCAGTACTTC. Its protein product is CASRSRAGTKQETQYF.

The chain has TRBV3-1 (or the pseudogene TRBV3-2) and TRBJ1-2; D is undetermined. Germline CDR1 and CDR2: LGHDT and YNNKEL (reference sequence). The CDR3 totals 12 residues. Trimming removed 3 bases from V and 7 bases from J, with 9 bases in between. The CDR3 sequence: CASSHGGFGYTF. The CDR3 DNA is TGTGCCAGCAGCCACGGAGGGTTTGGCTACACCTTC.

This chain uses TRBV7-9 with TRBJ1-2; D call uncertain. V was cut by 2 bases and J by 8 bases, with 9 bases left in between. Germline lookup yields CDR1 SEHNR and CDR2 FQNEAQ (reference sequence). CDR3 size: 12 residues. The CDR3 reads CASSLREEGYTF. In nucleotides, the CDR3 is TGTGCCAGCAGCTTACGGGAAGAGGGCTACACCTTC.

The rearrangement links TRBV3-1 (or the pseudogene TRBV3-2) to TRBJ2-1; D gene uncertain. This CDR3 has 16 amino acids. Germline CDR1 reads LGHDT; CDR2 reads YNNKEL (reference sequence). The ends were cut back, 0 bases at V and 2 bases at J, with 11 bases in the middle. The CDR3 spells CASSQDPVPPYNEQFF. In DNA form, the CDR3 reads TGTGCCAGCAGCCAAGATCCCGTCCCCCCCTACAATGAGCAGTTCTTC.

The rearrangement links TRBV19 to TRBJ2-3, with a possible D match to TRBD1 (5 bases). The CDR3 contains 13 residues. The V and J ends lost 7 bases and 2 bases respectively, with 10 bases between them. Germline V gene lookup returns CDR1 LNHDA and CDR2 SQIVND (reference sequence). Here the CDR3 DNA reads TGTGCCAGTACACAGGAGCCCACAGATACGCAGTATTTT. As protein: CASTQEPTDTQYF.

This chain joins TRBV5-1 and TRBJ1-6; TRBD1 matches 9 bases. CDR3 length: 17 amino acids. J lost 8 bases, V lost 0 bases, and 9 bases had no gene match. Germline lookup yields CDR1 SGHRS and CDR2 YFSETQ. This CDR3 is CASSLGTGEAYYSPLHF. For the CDR3, the DNA is TGCGCCAGCAGCTTGGGGACAGGGGAAGCGTATTATTCACCCCTCCACTTT.

The chain has TRBV5-1 and TRBJ2-5, with TRBD1 identical over 9 bases. Trimming removed 1 base from V and 4 bases from J; junction bases left unmatched: 11. The CDR3 length is 17 residues. Looked up from germline, CDR1 is SGHRS and CDR2 is YFSETQ. The CDR3 coding sequence is TGCGCCAGCAGCTTGTCAATTGGACAGGGGCTTTTAGAGACCCAGTACTTC. It yields the protein CASSLSIGQGLLETQYF.

V usage is TRBV7-9 and J usage is TRBJ1-2, with 7 bases fitting TRBD1. V lost 5 bases to trimming and J lost 2 bases; unmatched junction nucleotides: 2. The germline V gene encodes CDR1 SEHNR and CDR2 FQNEAQ (reference sequence). The CDR3 contains 13 residues. In nucleotides, the CDR3 is TGTGCCAGCAGCCTACAGGGGAACTATGGCTACACCTTC. It is translated as CASSLQGNYGYTF.

The V and J genes are TRBV4-3 and TRBJ1-2; D not certain. The CDR3 has 15 amino acids. Trimming stripped 0 bases from V and 7 bases from J, with 15 bases between. Per the germline V gene, CDR1 is LGHNA and CDR2 is YSLEER. The CDR3 loop reads CASSQEHPYTPGYTF. The CDR3 bases are TGCGCCAGCAGCCAAGAACACCCTTACACCCCTGGCTACACCTTC.

The chain links TRBV18 to TRBJ2-1, with 9 positions matching TRBD1. The V gene end was trimmed by 3 bases and the J gene end by 5 bases; junction bases not matched to a gene: 8. CDR3 length: 16 amino acids. The germline V gene encodes CDR1 KGHSH and CDR2 LQKENI. The CDR3 nucleotides are TGTGCCAGCTCACCTCTCGGGACAGGGTACAACAATGAGCAGTTCTTC. This translates into CASSPLGTGYNNEQFF.

This clone came up a few times. This rearrangement joins TRBV7-8 to TRBJ1-1, with D maybe TRBD1 (5 bases). V was pared by 1 base and J by 5 bases, with 8 bases between. The CDR3 is 13 amino acids. Germline assignment: CDR1 SGHVS and CDR2 FQNEAQ. Here the CDR3 reads CASSLERQTEAFF. The CDR3 bases are TGTGCCAGCAGCTTAGAAAGACAGACTGAAGCTTTCTTT.

The V and J genes are TRBV18 and TRBJ1-1, with D possibly TRBD1 on 6 matching bases. Per germline, CDR1 KGHSH and CDR2 LQKENI. The CDR3 spans 14 residues. V was clipped by 4 bases and J by 1 base, with 10 bases between them. The DNA of the CDR3 is TGTGCCAGCTCACGGCCGGGACAGAACACTGAAGCTTTCTTT. This gives the protein CASSRPGQNTEAFF.

The table lists this clone with many counts. The rearrangement joins TRBV11-2 to TRBJ1-2; D may be TRBD1 (5 bases). The V gene lost 5 bases and the J gene lost 8 bases, with 12 bases spanning the gap. From germline, CDR1 is SGHAT and CDR2 FQNNGV. The length of the CDR3 is 12 residues. This chain's CDR3 is CASSPAGYGYTF. As DNA, the CDR3 is TGTGCCAGCAGCCCAGCAGGGTACGGCTACACCTTC.

This clone was seen a single time. The chain recombines TRBV10-3 with TRBJ1-2, with 9 bases matching TRBD1. The V and J ends lost 8 bases and 6 bases, in that order; junction bases with no gene match: 22. There are 18 residues in the CDR3. Germline-derived CDR1 and CDR2 are ENHRY and SYGVKD. Written as DNA, the CDR3 is TGTGCCATCCCCAAACTCCCCCCAGTATCACAGGGGGCAGATGGCTACACCTTC. This codes for CAIPKLPPVSQGADGYTF.

V usage is TRBV7-3 and J usage is TRBJ2-2, with 9 bases matching TRBD1. Losses at the gene ends were 5 bases for V and 5 bases for J; bases not matched to a gene: 12. The CDR3 spans 17 residues. Germline V gives CDR1 SGHTA, CDR2 FQGTGA. In DNA, the CDR3 is TGTGCCAGCAGCCAACGAACAGGGGGCGGTCGTACCGGGGAGCTGTTTTTT. Its translation: CASSQRTGGGRTGELFF. Together with reference TRBV7-3 and TRBJ2-2, the CDR3 gives the full variable domain: GAGVSQTPSNKVTEKGKYVELRCDPISGHTALYWYRQSLGQGPEFLIYFQGTGAADDSGLPNDRFFAVRPEGSVSTLKIQRTERGDSAVYLCASSQRTGGGRTGELFFGEGSRLTVL.

This clone was seen just once. V gene TRBV6-5 combines with J gene TRBJ2-7, with TRBD2 matching 8 bases. CDR3 length: 14 residues. J gave up 2 bases and V 6 bases, and 6 bases lay outside the gene matches. Germline V CDR1 and CDR2: MNHEY, SVGAGI. CDR3 nucleotide sequence: TGTGCCAGCAGGAGAGCGGGGGAGACCTACGAGCAGTACGTC. Translated, it gives CASRRAGETYEQYV.

This clone came up a few times. The chain has TRBV4-1 and TRBJ1-2; TRBD1 matches at 7 bases. The CDR3 is made up of 13 amino acids. Germline V gene sequence: CDR1 MGHRA, CDR2 YSYEKL. The ends lost 1 base at V and 5 bases at J; junction bases unmatched: 1. The CDR3 spells CASSQATGYGYTF. The CDR3 nucleotides are TGCGCCAGCAGCCAAGCGACAGGGTATGGCTACACCTTC.

This clone was detected only a few times. Other DNA sequences from this sample encode an identical CDR3 as well. The V and J genes are TRBV7-3 and TRBJ2-5, with TRBD2 identical over 8 bases. The CDR3 has 13 residues. V lost 5 bases, J lost 3 bases, and 2 bases stayed unmatched. Per the germline V gene, CDR1 is SGHTA and CDR2 is FQGTGA. CDR3 sequence (DNA): TGTGCCAGCAGCCCACTAGCGGAAGAGACCCAGTACTTC. Protein sequence: CASSPLAEETQYF.

This chain joins TRBV5-4 and TRBJ1-3; 7 bases match TRBD1. V shed 4 bases and J 4 bases; nucleotides not matched to a gene: 5. Germline CDR1 and CDR2: SGHNT and YYREEE (reference sequence). This CDR3 has 14 residues. This CDR3 is CASSPRQGGNTIYF. The CDR3 bases are TGTGCCAGCAGCCCGAGACAGGGAGGAAACACCATATATTTT.

This chain links TRBV15 with TRBJ1-6; D uncertain. V was clipped by 0 bases and J by 6 bases, with 6 bases between them. The germline V gene encodes CDR1 LNHNV and CDR2 YYDKDF (reference sequence). The CDR3 runs 14 residues. Written as DNA, the CDR3 is TGTGCCACCAGCAGAGATTTCCGTAATTCACCCCTCCACTTT. Protein sequence: CATSRDFRNSPLHF.

The chain links TRBV29-1 to TRBJ2-7; 11 nucleotides align to TRBD2. The CDR3 loop spans 11 amino acids. Germline V lookup: CDR1 SQVTM, CDR2 ANQGSEA. Germline trimming cut 7 bases from V and 6 bases from J; bases unmatched to any gene: 2. The CDR3 DNA sequence: TGCAGCGCGACTAGCGGGGTCGAGCAGTACGTC. Its protein is CSATSGVEQYV.